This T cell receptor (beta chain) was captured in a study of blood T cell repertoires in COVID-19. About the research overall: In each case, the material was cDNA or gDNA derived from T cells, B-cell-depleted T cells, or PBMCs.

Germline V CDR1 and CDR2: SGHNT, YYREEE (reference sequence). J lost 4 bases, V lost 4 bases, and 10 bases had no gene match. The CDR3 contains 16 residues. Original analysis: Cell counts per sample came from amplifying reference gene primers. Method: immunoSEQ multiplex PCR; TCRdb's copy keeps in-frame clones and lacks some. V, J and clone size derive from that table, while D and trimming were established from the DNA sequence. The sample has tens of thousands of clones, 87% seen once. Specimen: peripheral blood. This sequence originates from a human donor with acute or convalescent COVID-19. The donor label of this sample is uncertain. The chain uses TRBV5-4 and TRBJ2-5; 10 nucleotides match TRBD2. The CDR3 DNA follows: TGTGCCAGCAGCCCGCCCCTAGCGGGAGTAAGAGAGACCCAGTACTTC. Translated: CASSPPLAGVRETQYF. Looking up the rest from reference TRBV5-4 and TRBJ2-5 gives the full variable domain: ETGVTQSPTHLIKTRGQQVTLRCSSQSGHNTVSWYQQALGQGPQFIFQYYREEENGRGNFPPRFSGLQFPNYSSELNVNALELDDSALYLCASSPPLAGVRETQYFGPGTRLLVL.